This T cell receptor beta chain was sequenced in a study of T-cell memory formation after mild COVID-19. Details on this clonotype: The antigen is undetermined.

Study-level points and caveats: Memory from before infection featured some responding clones, which suggests cross-reactive memory joined.

Via MiXCR, TCRdb re-called the 5' RACE reads, giving one row per CDR3 protein. Among more than 250,000 distinct CDR3 sequences listed, 16% were seen once. The receptor's source is a man between 18 and 29 years old who had mild COVID-19 (a few samples of this study predate the infection). Cell type and time point are not known. Specimen: PBMCs or a T cell subset sorted from them (not recorded which).

The CDR3 region has the DNA TGTGCCAGCAGCCCCCCGGACAGGGCGGCCGAGCAGTACTTC. It specifies CASSPPDRAAEQYF. The J gene is TRBJ2-7, the V gene TRBV11-2; the match to TRBD1 covers 8 bases. V gave up 5 bases and J gave up 6 bases; unmatched junction bases: 9. Germline V gene lookup returns CDR1 SGHAT and CDR2 FQNNGV. The CDR3 loop spans 14 amino acids. Full variable domain (remainder filled in from reference TRBV11-2 and TRBJ2-7): EAGVAQSPRYKIIEKRQSVAFWCNPISGHATLYWYQQILGQGPKLLIQFQNNGVVDDSQLPKDRFSAERLKGVDSTLKIQPAKLEDSAVYLCASSPPDRAAEQYFGPGTRLTVT.